The 25 T cell receptor beta chains in this list originate from one sample, sequenced in a study of OX40 agonist ivuxolimab in advanced cancers. Libraries were prepared by immunoSEQ multiplex PCR; TCRdb keeps only in-frame clonotypes and omits some of them. The sample lists around 76,000 clones, 94% occurring once. The sample was CD4+ or CD8+ T cells sorted from blood, taken in a trial of the OX40 agonist ivuxolimab. The receptor set was obtained from an adult with an advanced solid tumor such as melanoma, head and neck, liver or kidney cancer.

V usage is TRBV4-3 and J usage is TRBJ2-7, with D unclear. V shed 1 base and J shed 3 bases, with 13 bases lying between them. The germline V gene has CDR1 LGHNA and CDR2 YSLEER. The CDR3 totals 15 residues. The CDR3 DNA reads as TGCGCCAGCAGCCAAGTTGGACCAGCGAGCTACGAGCAGTACTTC. Translation: CASSQVGPASYEQYF.

The gene calls are TRBV10-3 and TRBJ2-5, with 15 bases fitting TRBD2. The V gene end was trimmed by 3 bases and the J gene end by 5 bases; junction bases not matched to a gene: 4. The CDR3 is made up of 16 amino acids. Germline values: CDR1 ENHRY, CDR2 SYGVKD. As DNA, the CDR3 is TGTGCCATCAGTGATAGGACTAGCGGGGGGGATGAGACCCAGTACTTC. This codes for CAISDRTSGGDETQYF.

V and J are TRBV7-9 and TRBJ2-7; a weak D match, TRBD2 (6 bases). CDR1 and CDR2 from the germline V gene are SEHNR and FQNEAQ (reference sequence). This CDR3 is built from 16 residues. The V end lost 3 bases, the J end lost 1 base, and 16 bases lay between the germline ends. The CDR3 region has the DNA TGTGCCAGCAGCTTTTCCTCTACGGGGGAATCCTACGAGCAGTACTTC. Translated, it gives CASSFSSTGESYEQYF.

The chain carries TRBV10-3 and TRBJ2-3; possible D gene TRBD2, 5 bases. The CDR3 length is 14 residues. V shed 3 bases and J shed 4 bases, with 11 bases lying between them. Germline CDR1 is ENHRY and CDR2 is SYGVKD. CDR3 nucleotide sequence: TGTGCCATCAGTGATCCAACTAGTGCAGATACGCAGTATTTT. Translation: CAISDPTSADTQYF.

The rearrangement links TRBV29-1 to TRBJ1-2; possible D gene TRBD1, 5 bases. The CDR3 covers 15 residues. The germline V gene has CDR1 SQVTM and CDR2 ANQGSEA. Deletions cut 0 bases from V and 3 bases from J, with 14 bases between. CDR3 residues: CSVEDRKGPHYGYTF. The CDR3 DNA reads as TGCAGCGTTGAAGATCGGAAGGGGCCCCACTATGGCTACACCTTC.

The rearrangement uses TRBV29-1 and TRBJ2-2, with no clear D. The CDR3 sequence is 12 residues long. Germline CDR1 is SQVTM and CDR2 is ANQGSEA. Trimming left V 7 bases short and J 4 bases short, with 10 bases between. In nucleotides, the CDR3 is TGCAGCGGCGGTGGAGCCACCGGGGAGCTGTTTTTT. This gives the protein CSGGGATGELFF.

V usage is TRBV9 and J usage is TRBJ2-1; D call uncertain. V was cut by 0 bases and J by 7 bases, with 11 bases left in between. The CDR3 runs to 14 residues. Germline CDR1 is SGDLS and CDR2 is YYNGEE. CDR3 DNA: TGTGCCAGCAGCGTAGGGGTTTCGGGTAATGAGCAGTTCTTC. Its translation is CASSVGVSGNEQFF. Variable domain in full (rest from reference TRBV9 and TRBJ2-1): DSGVTQTPKHLITATGQRVTLRCSPRSGDLSVYWYQQSLDQGLQFLIQYYNGEERAKGNILERFSAQQFPDLHSELNLSSLELGDSALYFCASSVGVSGNEQFFGPGTRLTVL.

This chain uses TRBV6-1 with TRBJ1-2; maybe TRBD1 (6 bases). The CDR3 is 17 residues long. V was pared by 3 bases and J by 3 bases, with 20 bases between. In germline, CDR1 is MNHNS, CDR2 SASEGT. The CDR3 sequence: CASSERGRGMLYYGYTF. CDR3 coding DNA: TGTGCCAGCAGTGAGAGGGGCAGGGGAATGTTATACTATGGCTACACCTTC.

This chain uses TRBV9 with TRBJ2-5; the D gene is possibly TRBD2 (6 bases). CDR3 size: 13 residues. Germline assignment: CDR1 SGDLS and CDR2 YYNGEE. V was pared by 0 bases and J by 4 bases, with 7 bases between. In nucleotides, the CDR3 is TGTGCCAGCAGCGTAGAGGGAGGAGAGACCCAGTACTTC. Protein: CASSVEGGETQYF.

V usage is TRBV5-6 and J usage is TRBJ1-3, with D perhaps TRBD1 (6 bases). V shed 3 bases and J shed 1 base, with 20 bases lying between them. This CDR3 is built from 18 residues. From germline, CDR1 is SGHDT and CDR2 YYEEEE. Here the CDR3 reads CASSSLSQGTGSGNTIYF. The CDR3 coding sequence is TGTGCCAGCAGCTCCCTTTCTCAGGGGACGGGTTCTGGAAACACCATATATTTT.

The chain links TRBV6-1 to TRBJ2-7; TRBD2 might be the D (5 bases). Germline V gene data show CDR1 as MNHNS and CDR2 as SASEGT. The length of the CDR3 is 12 residues. V was clipped by 6 bases and J by 6 bases, with 12 bases between them. CDR3 DNA sequence: TGTGCCAGCAGAACGGGGATGCTCGAGCAGTACTTC. Encoded protein: CASRTGMLEQYF.

V gene TRBV13 combines with J gene TRBJ1-5; a weak D match, TRBD1 (5 bases). CDR1 is PRHDT and CDR2 is FYEKMQ in the germline V gene (reference sequence). The germline V and J ends were trimmed by 4 bases and 0 bases, with 7 bases remaining between them. The CDR3 spans 14 residues. The CDR3 DNA reads as TGTGCCAGCAGCTGGGGGGTTAGCAATCAGCCCCAGCATTTT. The encoded protein is CASSWGVSNQPQHF.

This chain links TRBV2 with TRBJ2-1; no clear D. The CDR3 loop spans 11 amino acids. The germline V gene has CDR1 SNHLY and CDR2 FYNNEI. The germline V and J ends were trimmed by 4 bases and 7 bases, with 5 bases remaining between them. CDR3 amino acids: CASSVGNEQFF. Written as DNA, the CDR3 is TGTGCCAGCAGTGTTGGGAATGAGCAGTTCTTC.

V usage is TRBV10-1 and J usage is TRBJ2-2, with 7 nucleotides matching TRBD2. Germline CDR1 is WNHNN and CDR2 is SYGVQD (reference sequence). The CDR3 covers 15 residues. V trimming: 7 bases; J trimming: 5 bases; junction bases outside the gene matches: 10. The CDR3 sequence: CASTDGGGETGELFF. The DNA of the CDR3 is TGCGCCAGCACCGATGGCGGGGGAGAGACCGGGGAGCTGTTTTTT.

This clone turned up a few times. CDR3 amino acids: CASSELASGVNEQFF. CDR3 in DNA: TGTGCCAGCAGCGAGTTGGCTAGCGGGGTCAATGAGCAGTTCTTC. J is TRBJ2-1 and V is TRBV4-2, with 9 bases fitting TRBD2. The V gene end was trimmed by 5 bases and the J gene end by 6 bases; junction bases not matched to a gene: 8. This CDR3 region has 15 residues. The germline gives CDR1 LGHNA, CDR2 YNFKEQ.

V and J are TRBV10-1 and TRBJ2-3; D possibly uses TRBD1 or TRBD2 (5 bases each). The CDR3 has 13 amino acids. V was clipped by 5 bases and J by 4 bases, with 10 bases between them. Germline V gene data show CDR1 as WNHNN and CDR2 as SYGVQD (reference sequence). CDR3 residues: CASSPGLSDTQYF. DNA of the CDR3: TGCGCCAGCAGTCCGGGGCTTTCAGATACGCAGTATTTT.

The genes are TRBV6-7 and TRBJ2-7; TRBD2 might be the D (5 bases). TRBV6-7 is marked as an open reading frame, function uncertain. CDR3 length: 16 amino acids. V was shortened by 7 bases and J by 0 bases, with 19 bases between the two germline ends. CDR3 loop: CASNPHLRRGSYEQYF. DNA for the CDR3: TGTGCCAGCAACCCTCACCTGCGTCGGGGCTCCTACGAGCAGTACTTC.

The J gene is TRBJ1-4, the V gene TRBV18, with D possibly matching TRBD1 (5 bases). In germline, CDR1 is KGHSH, CDR2 LQKENI. The V end was cut by 3 bases, the J end by 4 bases, with 12 bases between. This CDR3 contains 15 residues. The CDR3 region has the DNA TGTGCCAGCTCACCGGGACGGCTGCTTAATGAAAAACTGTTTTTT. As protein: CASSPGRLLNEKLFF.

This rearrangement joins TRBV27 to TRBJ2-2, with TRBD2 identical over 7 bases. V lost 8 bases to trimming and J lost 6 bases; unmatched junction nucleotides: 15. Germline V gives CDR1 MNHEY, CDR2 SMNVEV (reference sequence). CDR3 size: 16 residues. CDR3 residues: CASLGLRSGWAGELFF. The CDR3 region has the DNA TGTGCCAGCCTCGGCCTTCGTAGCGGGTGGGCCGGGGAGCTGTTTTTT.

The V and J genes are TRBV5-1 and TRBJ1-1; weak D call: TRBD1 (5 bases). Trimming removed 4 bases at V and 2 bases at J, with 15 bases between. The CDR3 covers 15 residues. Looked up from germline, CDR1 is SGHRS and CDR2 is YFSETQ. As DNA, the CDR3 is TGCGCCAGCAGCATACACCCGGGACCTAACACTGAAGCTTTCTTT. Translation: CASSIHPGPNTEAFF.

This rearrangement joins TRBV7-9 to TRBJ1-1; D unclear. Germline V gene data show CDR1 as SEHNR and CDR2 as FQNEAQ (reference sequence). Trimming took off 3 bases at V and 1 base at J, with 9 bases between the two ends. The CDR3 is made up of 14 amino acids. DNA for the CDR3: TGTGCCAGCAGCTTTGACCTTTCGAACACTGAAGCTTTCTTT. This sequence encodes CASSFDLSNTEAFF.

V and J are TRBV5-6 and TRBJ2-7; D tentatively fits TRBD1 or TRBD2 (5 bases each). In germline, CDR1 is SGHDT, CDR2 YYEEEE. Between the trimmed V and J ends, which lost 3 bases and 8 bases, there was a span of 21 bases. This CDR3 has 15 residues. The CDR3 loop is CASSSGTLANFKQYF. CDR3 nucleotides: TGTGCCAGCAGCTCCGGGACGCTCGCTAATTTCAAGCAGTACTTC. Full variable domain (missing parts from reference TRBV5-6 and TRBJ2-7): DAGVTQSPTHLIKTRGQQVTLRCSPKSGHDTVSWYQQALGQGPQFIFQYYEEEERQRGNFPDRFSGHQFPNYSSELNVNALLLGDSALYLCASSSGTLANFKQYFGPGTRLTVT.

The rearrangement joins TRBV19 to TRBJ1-1; no firm D call. Germline V gene sequence: CDR1 LNHDA, CDR2 SQIVND (reference sequence). The CDR3 spans 13 residues. V lost 5 bases, J lost 0 bases, and 7 bases lay in between. The CDR3 sequence: CASSAALNTEAFF. In DNA form, the CDR3 reads TGTGCCAGTAGTGCGGCCTTGAACACTGAAGCTTTCTTT.

This clone was counted once. Here the CDR3 reads CASGESTEAFF. CDR3 nucleotide sequence: TGTGCCAGCGGGGAGAGCACTGAAGCTTTCTTT. The chain recombines TRBV6-5 with TRBJ1-1, with no clear D. Trimming stripped 8 bases from V and 4 bases from J, with 8 bases between. CDR1 and CDR2 from the germline V gene are MNHEY and SVGAGI. The CDR3 covers 11 residues.

This clone came up a few times. This chain joins TRBV15 and TRBJ1-3, with TRBD1 as a possible D gene (5 bases). The CDR3 spans 14 residues. Germline V gene sequence: CDR1 LNHNV, CDR2 YYDKDF (reference sequence). Trimming took off 1 base at V and 7 bases at J, with 11 bases between the two ends. This CDR3 is CATSRGGPVNTIYF. The CDR3 bases are TGTGCCACCAGCAGAGGGGGACCCGTGAACACCATATATTTT.